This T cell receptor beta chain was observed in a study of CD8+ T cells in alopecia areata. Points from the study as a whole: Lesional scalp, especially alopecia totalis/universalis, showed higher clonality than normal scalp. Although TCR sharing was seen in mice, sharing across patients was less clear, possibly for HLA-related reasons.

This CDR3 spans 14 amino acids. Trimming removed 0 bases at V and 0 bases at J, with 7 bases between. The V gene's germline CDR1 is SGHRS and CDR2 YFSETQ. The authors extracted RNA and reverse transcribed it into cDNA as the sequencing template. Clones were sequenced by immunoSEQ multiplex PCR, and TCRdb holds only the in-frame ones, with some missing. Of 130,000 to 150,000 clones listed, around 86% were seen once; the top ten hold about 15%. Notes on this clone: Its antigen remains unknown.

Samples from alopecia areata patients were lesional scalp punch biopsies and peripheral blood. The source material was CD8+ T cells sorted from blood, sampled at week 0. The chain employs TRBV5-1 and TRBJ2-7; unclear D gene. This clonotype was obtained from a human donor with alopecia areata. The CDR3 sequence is CASSLAWVSYEQYF. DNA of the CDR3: TGCGCCAGCAGCTTGGCCTGGGTCTCCTACGAGCAGTACTTC.